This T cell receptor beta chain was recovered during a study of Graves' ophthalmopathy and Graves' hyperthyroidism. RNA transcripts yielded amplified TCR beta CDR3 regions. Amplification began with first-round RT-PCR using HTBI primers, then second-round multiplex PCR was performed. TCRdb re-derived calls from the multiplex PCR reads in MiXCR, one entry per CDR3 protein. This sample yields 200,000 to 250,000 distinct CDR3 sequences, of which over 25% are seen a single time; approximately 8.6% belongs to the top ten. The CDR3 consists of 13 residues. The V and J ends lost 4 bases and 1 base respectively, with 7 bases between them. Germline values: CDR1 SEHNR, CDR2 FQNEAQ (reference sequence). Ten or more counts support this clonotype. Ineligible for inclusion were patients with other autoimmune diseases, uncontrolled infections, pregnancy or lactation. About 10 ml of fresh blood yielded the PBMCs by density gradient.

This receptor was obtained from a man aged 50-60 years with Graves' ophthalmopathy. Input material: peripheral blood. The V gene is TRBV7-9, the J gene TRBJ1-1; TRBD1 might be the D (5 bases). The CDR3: CASSSQGNTEAFF. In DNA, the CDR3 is TGTGCCAGCAGCTCGCAGGGGAACACTGAAGCTTTCTTT.